A single sample gave rise to the 8 T cell receptor beta chains below, sequenced in a study of prognosis after radiotherapy for stage I lung cancer. Genomic DNA served as the source from which two-round multiplex PCR generated TCR beta CDR3 amplicons. Gene-specific primers for each TRBV and TRBJ gene drove first-round PCR. TCRdb used MiXCR to reprocess the multiplex PCR reads, holding one entry per CDR3 protein. In the table there are 30,000 or so distinct CDR3 sequences, 42% of which are singletons. Sequencing was performed on PBMCs, taken before or after stereotactic body radiation therapy (not recorded which). The receptors originated from a donor at least 50 years old with non-small cell lung cancer.

This clonotype showed up many times. This chain uses TRBV7-9 with TRBJ2-7; D not certain. V was trimmed by 1 base and J by 5 bases, leaving 12 bases between them. Germline CDR1 is SEHNR and CDR2 is FQNEAQ (reference sequence). The CDR3 totals 14 residues. As DNA, the CDR3 is TGTGCCAGCAGCTTAGTCGCAAAGCCCCACGAGCAGTACTTC. This encodes CASSLVAKPHEQYF.

This clonotype was recorded at least ten times. The chain uses TRBV18 and TRBJ1-1; tentatively, D is TRBD1 (5 bases). The CDR3 runs 15 residues. V shed 9 bases and J shed 2 bases, with 19 bases lying between them. The germline CDR1 and CDR2 sequences are KGHSH and LQKENI. The CDR3 loop reads CASFSRGGDNTEAFF. DNA for the CDR3: TGTGCCAGTTTCTCAAGGGGTGGGGACAACACTGAAGCTTTCTTT.

The rearrangement uses TRBV6-2 or TRBV6-3 and TRBJ2-7; the match to TRBD2 covers 12 bases. V lost 0 bases and J lost 5; bases outside the gene matches: 5. Germline V CDR1 and CDR2: MNHEY, SVGEGT. The CDR3 runs to 16 residues. Here the CDR3 reads CASSYSKTSGGNEQYF. For the CDR3, the DNA is TGTGCCAGCAGTTACTCGAAAACTAGCGGGGGGAACGAGCAGTACTTC.

The chain employs TRBV20-1 and TRBJ2-7; TRBD1 matches 8 bases. The CDR3 covers 17 residues. Germline loops: CDR1 DFQATT, CDR2 SNEGSKA (reference sequence). Trimming removed 3 bases from V and 1 base from J; junction bases left unmatched: 14. The CDR3 coding sequence is TGCAGTGCTAGGCACTGGGACAGGCGGCTTCCTTCCTACGAGCAGTACTTC. This sequence encodes CSARHWDRRLPSYEQYF.

The rearrangement joins TRBV28 to TRBJ2-2, with 7 bases aligning to TRBD2. CDR1 is MDHEN and CDR2 is SYDVKM in the germline V gene. The CDR3 runs to 16 residues. The ends lost 6 bases at V and 4 bases at J; junction bases unmatched: 11. Here the CDR3 reads CASSPREVWGTGELFF. The DNA of the CDR3 is TGTGCCAGCAGCCCCCGGGAGGTTTGGGGCACCGGGGAGCTGTTTTTT.

This clonotype was seen many times. The chain carries TRBV2 and TRBJ2-1; the match to TRBD2 covers 8 bases. From germline, CDR1 is SNHLY and CDR2 FYNNEI. Trimming cost V 3 bases and J 7 bases; bases outside gene matches: 8. The CDR3 extends over 15 amino acids. The CDR3 DNA follows: TGTGCCAGCAGTGACCGTCCGGGAGGGTCTAATGAGCAGTTCTTC. This sequence encodes CASSDRPGGSNEQFF.

The chain is built from TRBV28 and TRBJ1-5, with a tentative D call TRBD1 (5 bases). Between the trimmed V and J ends, which lost 3 bases and 2 bases, there was a span of 8 bases. The CDR3 is made up of 14 amino acids. The germline V gene encodes CDR1 MDHEN and CDR2 SYDVKM. CDR3 sequence (DNA): TGTGCCAGCAGTTTCAGACAGTGCAATCAGCCCCAGCATTTT. Protein: CASSFRQCNQPQHF. Combining the CDR3 with reference TRBV28 and TRBJ1-5 gives the whole variable domain DVKVTQSSRYLVKRTGEKVFLECVQDMDHENMFWYRQDPGLGLRLIYFSYDVKMKEKGDIPEGYSVSREKKERFSLILESASTNQTSMYLCASSFRQCNQPQHFGDGTRLSIL.

This clonotype was seen many times. A much larger clone lies a single base off, so this may be a read error. This chain connects TRBV7-2 to TRBJ2-1, with 8 bases lining up with TRBD1. Germline CDR1 and CDR2: SGHTA and FQGNSA. This CDR3 spans 13 amino acids. CDR3 in amino acids: CACSYQTGDEQFF. The CDR3, as DNA: TGTGCCTGCAGCTACCAGACAGGGGATGAGCAGTTCTTC.